The rows below give T cell receptor beta chains drawn from one sample of a study of blood T cell repertoires in COVID-19. Profiled with immunoSEQ multiplex PCR; TCRdb holds only in-frame clones, not every one. Among under 150,000 clones listed, 79% were seen once. The sequenced material came from peripheral blood. The receptors stem from a man aged 55-75 years with acute or convalescent COVID-19. The CDR3 runs from the conserved cysteine through the conserved F or W. A D gene is named only where the DNA matches it firmly. Size is omitted from some rows. Given values are once, few, many or a class for expanded clones.

d_gene	v_gene	abundance	j_gene	CDR3aa	CDR3nt
TRBD1	TRBV6-6	NA	TRBJ2-7	CASSSRDRGSYEQYF	TGTGCCAGCAGTTCCCGGGACAGGGGCTCCTACGAGCAGTACTTC
NA	TRBV11-1	NA	TRBJ1-2	CASSFGQPNYGYTF	TGTGCCAGCAGCTTCGGACAGCCTAACTATGGCTACACCTTC
TRBD2	TRBV29-1	NA	TRBJ2-7	CSVLSGRDSYEQYF	TGCAGCGTCCTTAGCGGGAGGGACTCCTACGAGCAGTACTTC
NA	TRBV21-1	NA	TRBJ2-3	CASGGVWVDTQYF	TGTGCCAGCGGGGGGGTGTGGGTTGATACGCAGTATTTT
NA	TRBV19	few	TRBJ2-5	CASSSGLGQETQYF	TGTGCCAGTAGTAGCGGACTGGGTCAAGAGACCCAGTACTTC
TRBD2	TRBV24-1	NA	TRBJ2-3	CATSDPGLAGTDTQYF	TGTGCCACCAGTGACCCGGGACTAGCGGGTACAGATACGCAGTATTTT
NA	TRBV10-1	many	TRBJ2-7	CASSETRLPGYEQYF	TGCGCCAGCAGTGAAACGCGCCTCCCGGGATACGAGCAGTACTTC
TRBD1	TRBV4-3	few	TRBJ2-4	CASSPDRVGIQYF	TGCGCCAGCAGCCCGGACAGGGTAGGCATTCAGTACTTC
NA	TRBV7-2	NA	TRBJ2-3	CASSSQTGRKTDTQYF	TGTGCCAGCAGTTCTCAGACAGGGAGGAAGACAGATACGCAGTATTTT
NA	TRBV4-3	NA	TRBJ2-5	CASSPREWETQYF	TGCGCCAGCAGCCCCAGGGAATGGGAGACCCAGTACTTC
TRBD1	TRBV3-1/TRBV3-2	few	TRBJ1-2	CASSQDGTAYGYTF	TGTGCCAGCAGCCAAGATGGGACAGCCTATGGCTACACCTTC
TRBD1	TRBV19	NA	TRBJ2-1	CATAIPYGGQGTEQFF	TGTGCCACAGCGATACCGTACGGGGGACAGGGGACCGAGCAGTTCTTC
NA	TRBV19	many	TRBJ2-3	CASSISGLSTDTQYF	TGTGCCAGTAGTATATCGGGACTCAGCACAGATACGCAGTATTTT
NA	TRBV27	NA	TRBJ1-1	CASSLSGRVTEAFF	TGTGCCAGCAGTTTATCCGGCAGGGTCACTGAAGCTTTCTTT
NA	TRBV19	NA	TRBJ2-1	CASSMAGSSYNEQFF	TGTGCCAGTAGTATGGCGGGGAGCTCCTACAATGAGCAGTTCTTC
NA	TRBV2	NA	TRBJ2-1	CASTGNEQFF	TGTGCCAGCACGGGTAATGAGCAGTTCTTC
NA	TRBV2	NA	TRBJ1-5	CASSGGAGNQPQHF	TGTGCCAGCAGTGGTGGGGCGGGCAATCAGCCCCAGCATTTT
NA	TRBV29-1	few	TRBJ2-3	CSVAELVRVDTQYF	TGCAGCGTTGCCGAGCTCGTTCGGGTGGATACGCAGTATTTT
NA	TRBV12-3/TRBV12-4	NA	TRBJ1-1	CASTLQGSTEAFF	TGTGCCAGCACCCTTCAGGGGTCGACTGAAGCTTTCTTT
TRBD2	TRBV25-1	NA	TRBJ2-7	CASSGAGANYEQYF	TGTGCCAGCAGTGGGGCGGGAGCGAACTACGAGCAGTACTTC
NA	TRBV6-4	NA	TRBJ1-5	CASSRESNQPQHF	TGTGCCAGCAGTCGGGAGAGCAATCAGCCCCAGCATTTT
NA	TRBV6-5	NA	TRBJ1-4	CASSYSSIMLGEKLFF	TGTGCCAGCAGTTACTCGAGCATCATGCTCGGTGAAAAACTGTTTTTT
TRBD1	TRBV2	NA	TRBJ2-7	CASVEGGQGKYEQYF	TGTGCCAGCGTCGAAGGGGGACAGGGGAAGTACGAGCAGTACTTC
TRBD1	TRBV6-5	NA	TRBJ1-2	CASTYARTGVYGYTF	TGTGCCAGCACATACGCCAGGACAGGGGTCTATGGCTACACCTTC
NA	TRBV7-9	NA	TRBJ1-2	CASSLEGNYGYTF	TGTGCCAGCAGCTTAGAGGGGAACTATGGCTACACCTTC
TRBD2	TRBV5-4	NA	TRBJ2-3	CASSLASGRATDTQYF	TGTGCCAGCAGCTTGGCCAGCGGGAGGGCCACAGATACGCAGTATTTT
NA	TRBV5-5	NA	TRBJ2-2	CASSWEHGTGELFF	TGTGCCAGCAGCTGGGAGCACGGGACCGGGGAGCTGTTTTTT
NA	TRBV4-3	NA	TRBJ2-1	CASSQEHRRSYNEQFF	TGCGCCAGCAGCCAAGAACACAGGCGATCCTACAATGAGCAGTTCTTC
NA	TRBV5-8	NA	TRBJ1-3	CASSFRSGNTIYF	TGTGCCAGCAGCTTTCGCTCTGGAAACACCATATATTTT
NA	TRBV21-1	NA	TRBJ2-3	CASRESGLRTDTQYF	TGTGCCAGCAGGGAATCGGGTTTGCGCACAGATACGCAGTATTTT
NA	TRBV11-2	NA	TRBJ2-1	CASSFSLAGNEQFF	TGTGCCAGCAGCTTTTCACTAGCAGGCAATGAGCAGTTCTTC
NA	TRBV5-1	NA	TRBJ2-3	CASSLGQDGRTDTQYF	TGCGCCAGCAGCTTGGGACAGGATGGTCGCACAGATACGCAGTATTTT
TRBD1	TRBV27	NA	TRBJ1-2	CASSFRGDRGSGYTF	TGTGCCAGCAGTTTCAGAGGCGACAGGGGCTCTGGCTACACCTTC
NA	TRBV6-1	NA	TRBJ2-2	CASSETVTGELFF	TGTGCCAGCAGTGAAACGGTCACCGGGGAGCTGTTTTTT
NA	TRBV29-1	few	TRBJ1-1	CSAKPGPGAFF	TGCAGCGCAAAGCCGGGTCCCGGAGCTTTCTTT
NA	TRBV3-1/TRBV3-2	NA	TRBJ2-1	CASSQDTGSYNEQFF	TGTGCCAGCAGCCAAGACACTGGCTCCTACAATGAGCAGTTCTTC
TRBD1	TRBV4-2	once	TRBJ1-2	CASSQDTGAVVYGYTF	TGTGCCAGCAGCCAAGATACAGGGGCCGTTGTCTATGGCTACACCTTC
NA	TRBV24-1	NA	TRBJ2-3	CATSASRGPGPDTQYF	TGTGCCACCAGTGCGTCCAGGGGTCCCGGACCAGATACGCAGTATTTT
NA	TRBV2	NA	TRBJ1-1	CASTPGSRGNTEAFF	TGTGCCAGCACCCCGGGATCACGGGGGAACACTGAAGCTTTCTTT
NA	TRBV9	NA	TRBJ2-1	CASSVGAGYNEQFF	TGTGCCAGCAGCGTAGGGGCGGGGTACAATGAGCAGTTCTTC
TRBD2	TRBV9	NA	TRBJ2-5	CASSVLAGGPKETQYF	TGTGCCAGCAGCGTGTTAGCGGGAGGGCCTAAAGAGACCCAGTACTTC
NA	TRBV19	NA	TRBJ1-5	CASSIFHGQGFNQPQHF	TGTGCCAGTAGTATTTTCCACGGGCAGGGCTTCAATCAGCCCCAGCATTTT
NA	TRBV7-9	NA	TRBJ1-1	CASSLDTGPGVAEAFF	TGTGCCAGCAGCTTGGACACAGGGCCTGGGGTCGCTGAAGCTTTCTTT
NA	TRBV18	NA	TRBJ1-2	CASSLREGVGYTF	TGTGCCAGCTCACTGAGGGAGGGAGTTGGCTACACCTTC
TRBD1	TRBV6-5	few	TRBJ1-1	CASRRGQGDTEAFF	TGTGCCAGCAGACGAGGACAGGGGGACACTGAAGCTTTCTTT
NA	TRBV28	few	TRBJ2-5	CASSLASQETQYF	TGTGCCAGCAGTTTAGCTAGCCAAGAGACCCAGTACTTC